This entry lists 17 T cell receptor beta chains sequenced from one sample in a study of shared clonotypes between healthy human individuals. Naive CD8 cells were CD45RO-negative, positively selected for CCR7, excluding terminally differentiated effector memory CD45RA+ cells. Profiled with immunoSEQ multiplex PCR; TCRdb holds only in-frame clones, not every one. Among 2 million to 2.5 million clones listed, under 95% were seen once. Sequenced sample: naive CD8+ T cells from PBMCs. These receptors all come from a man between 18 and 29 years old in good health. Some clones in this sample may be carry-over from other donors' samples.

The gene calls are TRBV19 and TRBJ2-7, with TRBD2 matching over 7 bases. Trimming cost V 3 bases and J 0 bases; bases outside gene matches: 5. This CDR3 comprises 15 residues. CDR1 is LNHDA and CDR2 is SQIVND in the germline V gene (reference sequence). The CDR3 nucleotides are TGTGCCAGTAGTATTCTGGCGGGAGTCTCCTACGAGCAGTACTTC. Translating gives CASSILAGVSYEQYF.

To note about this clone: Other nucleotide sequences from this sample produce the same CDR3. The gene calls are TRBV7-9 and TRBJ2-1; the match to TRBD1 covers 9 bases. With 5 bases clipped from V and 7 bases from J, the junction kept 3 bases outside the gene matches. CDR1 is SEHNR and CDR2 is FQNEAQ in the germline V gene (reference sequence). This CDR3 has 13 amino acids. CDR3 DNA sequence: TGTGCCAGCAGCCCCGGGACAGGGAATGAGCAGTTCTTC. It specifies CASSPGTGNEQFF.

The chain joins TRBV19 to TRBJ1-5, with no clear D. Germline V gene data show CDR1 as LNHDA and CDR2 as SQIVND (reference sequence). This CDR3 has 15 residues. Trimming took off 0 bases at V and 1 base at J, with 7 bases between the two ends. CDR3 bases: TGTGCCAGTAGTATAGACAGTTGGAGCAATCAGCCCCAGCATTTT. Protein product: CASSIDSWSNQPQHF.

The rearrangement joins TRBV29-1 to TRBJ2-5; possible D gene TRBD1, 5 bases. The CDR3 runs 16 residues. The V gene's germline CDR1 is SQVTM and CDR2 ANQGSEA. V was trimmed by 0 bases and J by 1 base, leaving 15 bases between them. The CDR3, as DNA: TGCAGCGTTGAAGATCGGCAGGGCAGGTCCCAAGAGACCCAGTACTTC. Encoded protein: CSVEDRQGRSQETQYF.

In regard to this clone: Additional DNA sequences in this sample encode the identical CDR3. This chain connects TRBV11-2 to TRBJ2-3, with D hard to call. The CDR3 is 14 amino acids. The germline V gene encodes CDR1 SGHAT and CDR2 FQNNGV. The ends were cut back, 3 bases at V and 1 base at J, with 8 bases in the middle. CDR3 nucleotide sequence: TGTGCCAGCAGCTTTGGGGTAGGCACAGATACGCAGTATTTT. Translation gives CASSFGVGTDTQYF.

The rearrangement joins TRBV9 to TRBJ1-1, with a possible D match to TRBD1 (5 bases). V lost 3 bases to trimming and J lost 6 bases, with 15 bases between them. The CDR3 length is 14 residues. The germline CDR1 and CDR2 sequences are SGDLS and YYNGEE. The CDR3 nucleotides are TGTGCCAGCAGCGCGGTAAGTGGAGGGGCTGAAGCTTTCTTT. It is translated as CASSAVSGGAEAFF.

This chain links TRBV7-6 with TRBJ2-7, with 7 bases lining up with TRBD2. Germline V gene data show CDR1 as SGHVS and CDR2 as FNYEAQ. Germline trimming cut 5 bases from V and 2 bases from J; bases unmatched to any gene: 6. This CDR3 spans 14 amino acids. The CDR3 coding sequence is TGTGCCAGCAGCCCAGTAGCGGGCACCTACGAGCAGTACTTC. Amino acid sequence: CASSPVAGTYEQYF.

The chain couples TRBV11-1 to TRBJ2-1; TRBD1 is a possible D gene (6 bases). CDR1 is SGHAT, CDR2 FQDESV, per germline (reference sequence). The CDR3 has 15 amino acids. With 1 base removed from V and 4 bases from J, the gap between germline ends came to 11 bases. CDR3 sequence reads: CASSLGTGHYNEQFF. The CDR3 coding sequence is TGTGCCAGCAGCTTAGGAACAGGGCATTACAATGAGCAGTTCTTC.

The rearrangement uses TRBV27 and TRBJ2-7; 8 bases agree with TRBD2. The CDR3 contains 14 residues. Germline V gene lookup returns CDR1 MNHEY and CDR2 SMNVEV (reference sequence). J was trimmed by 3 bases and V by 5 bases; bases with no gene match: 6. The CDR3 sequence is CASSNSGAHYEQYF. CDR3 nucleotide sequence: TGTGCCAGCAGTAATAGCGGGGCCCACTACGAGCAGTACTTC.

The CDR3 nucleotides are TGTGCCAGCAGTTTTACAAGGACGGGAGATTACGAGCAGTACTTC. Protein sequence: CASSFTRTGDYEQYF. The chain employs TRBV28 and TRBJ2-7; D might be TRBD2 (6 bases). V was shortened by 3 bases and J by 4 bases, with 16 bases between the two germline ends. This CDR3 is built from 15 residues. Germline V gene lookup returns CDR1 MDHEN and CDR2 SYDVKM.

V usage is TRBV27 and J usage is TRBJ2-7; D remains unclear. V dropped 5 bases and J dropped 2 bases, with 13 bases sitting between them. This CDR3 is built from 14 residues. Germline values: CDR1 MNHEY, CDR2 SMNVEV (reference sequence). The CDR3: CASSPHSKTYEQYF. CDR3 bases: TGTGCCAGCAGTCCCCATTCAAAGACCTACGAGCAGTACTTC.

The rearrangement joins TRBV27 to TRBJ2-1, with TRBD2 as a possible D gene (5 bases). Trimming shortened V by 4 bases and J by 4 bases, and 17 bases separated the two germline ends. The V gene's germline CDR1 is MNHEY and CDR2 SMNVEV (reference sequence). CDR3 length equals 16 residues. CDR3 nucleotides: TGTGCCAGCAGTTGGTCGGAGCTGACGGGATACAATGAGCAGTTCTTC. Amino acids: CASSWSELTGYNEQFF.

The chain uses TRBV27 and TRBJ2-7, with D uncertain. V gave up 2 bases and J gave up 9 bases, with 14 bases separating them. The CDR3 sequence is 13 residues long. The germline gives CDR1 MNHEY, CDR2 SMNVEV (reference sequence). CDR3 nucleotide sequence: TGTGCCAGCAGTTTAGGAACAGCCACTCGGCAGTACTTC. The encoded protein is CASSLGTATRQYF.

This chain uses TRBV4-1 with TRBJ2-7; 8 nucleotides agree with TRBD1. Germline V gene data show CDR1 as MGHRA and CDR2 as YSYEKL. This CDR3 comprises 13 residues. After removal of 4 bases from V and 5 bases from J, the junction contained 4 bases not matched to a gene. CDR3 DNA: TGCGCCAGCAGCCGCCCAGGGGGCGACGAGCAGTACTTC. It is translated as CASSRPGGDEQYF.

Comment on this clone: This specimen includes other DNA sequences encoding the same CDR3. The CDR3 DNA sequence: TGTGCCAGCAGGTTAGCGGGAGAAGGATACGAGCAGTACTTC. Encoded protein: CASRLAGEGYEQYF. V gene TRBV28 combines with J gene TRBJ2-7; 9 bases line up with TRBD2. V lost 6 bases to trimming and J lost 4 bases; unmatched junction nucleotides: 7. The CDR3 has 14 residues. The germline V gene encodes CDR1 MDHEN and CDR2 SYDVKM.

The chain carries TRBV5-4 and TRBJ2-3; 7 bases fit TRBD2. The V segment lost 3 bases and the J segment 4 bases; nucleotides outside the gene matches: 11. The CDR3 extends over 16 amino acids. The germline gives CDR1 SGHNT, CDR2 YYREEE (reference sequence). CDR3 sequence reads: CASSSPGLRSSDTQYF. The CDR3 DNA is TGTGCCAGCAGCTCGCCGGGACTAAGATCTTCAGATACGCAGTATTTT.

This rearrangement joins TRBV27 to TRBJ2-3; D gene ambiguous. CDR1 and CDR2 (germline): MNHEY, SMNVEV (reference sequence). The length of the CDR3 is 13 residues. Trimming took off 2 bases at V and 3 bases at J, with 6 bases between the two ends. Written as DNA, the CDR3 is TGTGCCAGCAGTTTAATTGATACAGATACGCAGTATTTT. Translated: CASSLIDTDTQYF.